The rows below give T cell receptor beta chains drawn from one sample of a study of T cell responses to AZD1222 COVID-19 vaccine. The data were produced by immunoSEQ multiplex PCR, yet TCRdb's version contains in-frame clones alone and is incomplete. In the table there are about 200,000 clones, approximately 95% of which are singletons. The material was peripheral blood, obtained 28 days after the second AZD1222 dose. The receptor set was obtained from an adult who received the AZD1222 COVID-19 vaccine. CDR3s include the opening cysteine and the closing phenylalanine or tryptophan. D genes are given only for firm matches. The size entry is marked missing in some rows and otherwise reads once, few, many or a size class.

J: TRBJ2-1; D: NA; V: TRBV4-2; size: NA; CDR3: CASSQNPGQAGRGAYNEQFF; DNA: TGTGCCAGCAGCCAAAACCCGGGACAGGCGGGACGGGGGGCCTACAATGAGCAGTTCTTC
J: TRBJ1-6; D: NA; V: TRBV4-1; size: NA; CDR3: CASSQEGGIYNSPLHF; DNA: TGCGCCAGCAGCCAAGAAGGAGGGATTTATAATTCACCCCTCCACTTT
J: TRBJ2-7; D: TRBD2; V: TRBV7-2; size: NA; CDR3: CASSFRGGEQYF; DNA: TGTGCCAGCAGCTTTAGGGGAGGGGAGCAGTACTTC
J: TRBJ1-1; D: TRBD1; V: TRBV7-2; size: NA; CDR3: CASSSSGQLNTEAFF; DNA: TGTGCCAGCAGCTCTTCGGGACAGCTGAACACTGAAGCTTTCTTT
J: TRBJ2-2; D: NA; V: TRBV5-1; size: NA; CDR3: CASRGLPPNTGELFF; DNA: TGCGCCAGCAGGGGACTTCCCCCCAACACCGGGGAGCTGTTTTTT
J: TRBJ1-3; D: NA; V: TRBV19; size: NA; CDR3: CASSRGDNGNTIYF; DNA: TGTGCCAGTAGTCGCGGGGACAACGGAAACACCATATATTTT
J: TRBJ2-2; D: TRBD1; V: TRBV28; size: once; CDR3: CASSAGGDLHRELFF; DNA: TGTGCCAGCAGCGCAGGGGGAGACCTACACCGGGAGCTGTTTTTT
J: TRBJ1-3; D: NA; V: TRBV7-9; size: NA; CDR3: CASSERGISGNTIYF; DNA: TGTGCCAGCAGCGAGAGAGGTATCTCTGGAAACACCATATATTTT
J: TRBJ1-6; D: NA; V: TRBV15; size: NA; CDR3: CATSRDDAGESPLHF; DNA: TGTGCCACCAGCAGAGATGACGCAGGGGAGTCACCCCTCCACTTT
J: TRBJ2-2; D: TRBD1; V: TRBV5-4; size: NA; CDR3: CASSPGQGNTGELFF; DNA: TGTGCCAGCAGTCCCGGACAGGGTAACACCGGGGAGCTGTTTTTT
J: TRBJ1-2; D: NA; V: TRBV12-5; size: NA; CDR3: CASAPIGVGYTF; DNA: TGTGCTAGTGCCCCAATTGGAGTCGGCTACACCTTC
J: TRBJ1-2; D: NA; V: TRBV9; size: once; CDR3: CASSADSGGDYTF; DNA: TGTGCCAGCAGTGCTGACTCCGGCGGTGACTACACCTTC
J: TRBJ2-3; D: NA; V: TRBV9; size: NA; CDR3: CASSVVTDTQYF; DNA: TGTGCCAGCAGCGTAGTGACAGATACGCAGTATTTT
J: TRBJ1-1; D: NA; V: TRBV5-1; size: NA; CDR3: CASSWGRLPLTEAFF; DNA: TGCGCCAGCAGCTGGGGACGGCTACCTCTCACTGAAGCTTTCTTT